This T cell receptor beta chain emerged from a study of lymphopenia after photon versus proton radiotherapy. Trimming took off 7 bases at V and 3 bases at J, with 17 bases between the two ends. This CDR3 is built from 15 residues. Germline loops: CDR1 SGHRS, CDR2 YFSETQ. Libraries were prepared by immunoSEQ multiplex PCR; TCRdb keeps only in-frame clonotypes and omits some of them. The sample shows under 30,000 clones, roughly 90% of them seen only once. The sample was peripheral blood, taken from a patient treated with proton-based radiotherapy. V and J are TRBV5-1 and TRBJ2-1; either TRBD1 or TRBD2 may supply D (5 bases each). This receptor was identified in a woman between 55 and 75 years old with cholangiocarcinoma. Some clones in this sample may be carry-over from other donors' samples. CDR3 DNA sequence: TGCGCCAGCGCCAAGCTGGGGGAGAACTACAATGAGCAGTTCTTC. This sequence encodes CASAKLGENYNEQFF.